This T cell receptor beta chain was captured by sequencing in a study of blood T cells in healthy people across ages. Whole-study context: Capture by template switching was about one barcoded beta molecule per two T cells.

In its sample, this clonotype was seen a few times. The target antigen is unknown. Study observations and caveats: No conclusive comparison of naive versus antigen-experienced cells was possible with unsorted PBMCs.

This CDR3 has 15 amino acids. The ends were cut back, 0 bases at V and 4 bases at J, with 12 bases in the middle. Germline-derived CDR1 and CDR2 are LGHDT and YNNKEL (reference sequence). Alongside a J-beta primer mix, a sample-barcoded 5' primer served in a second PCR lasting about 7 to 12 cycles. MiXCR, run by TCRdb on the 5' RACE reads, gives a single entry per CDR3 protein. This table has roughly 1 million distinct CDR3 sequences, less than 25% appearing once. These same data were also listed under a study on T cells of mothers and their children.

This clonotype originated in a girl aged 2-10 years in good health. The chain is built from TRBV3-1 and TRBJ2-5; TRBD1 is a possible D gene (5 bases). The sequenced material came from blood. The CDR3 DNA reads TGTGCCAGCAGCCAAGAGAGACAGACTCGAGAGACCCAGTACTTC. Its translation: CASSQERQTRETQYF.